The source of this TCR beta chain is a study of cytomegalovirus exposure and HLA in healthy donors. On the study more broadly: Researchers previously reported finding roughly 120 million unique TCR beta sequences from roughly 170 million T cells.

Study results and caveats: Productive status was seen about 87% or about 30% of the time for most TCR beta V segments in an earlier analysis.

This CDR3 contains 14 residues. The V gene's germline CDR1 is SNHLY and CDR2 FYNNEI. The V segment lost 3 bases and the J segment 7 bases; nucleotides outside the gene matches: 3. The PCR used 60 Vbeta and 13 Jbeta primers. Clones were read by immunoSEQ multiplex PCR, and TCRdb kept only the in-frame ones, dropping some. The sample table includes about 77,000 clones. A word on this clone: Its specificity is not known.

The sequence derives from a man aged 50 to 60 in good health and CMV-seropositive. The sample was PBMCs. The V call is TRBV2, the J call TRBJ2-2, with 9 positions matching TRBD2. The chain's CDR3 is CASSEAGGDGELFF. In DNA form, the CDR3 reads TGTGCCAGCAGTGAGGCGGGAGGGGACGGGGAGCTGTTTTTT.